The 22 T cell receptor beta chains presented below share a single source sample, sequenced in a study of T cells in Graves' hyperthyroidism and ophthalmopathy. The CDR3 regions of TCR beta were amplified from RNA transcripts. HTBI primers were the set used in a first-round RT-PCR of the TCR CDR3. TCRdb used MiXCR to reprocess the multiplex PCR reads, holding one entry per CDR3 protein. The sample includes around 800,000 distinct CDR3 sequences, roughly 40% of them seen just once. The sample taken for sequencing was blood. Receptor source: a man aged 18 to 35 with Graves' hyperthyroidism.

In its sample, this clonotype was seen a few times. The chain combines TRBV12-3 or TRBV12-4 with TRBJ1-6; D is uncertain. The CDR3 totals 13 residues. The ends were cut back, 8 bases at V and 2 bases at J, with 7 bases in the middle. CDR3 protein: CASGRTYNSPLHF. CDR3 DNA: TGTGCCAGCGGGCGGACCTATAATTCACCCCTCCACTTT.

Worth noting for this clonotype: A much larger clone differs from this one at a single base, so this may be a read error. DNA for the CDR3: TGCAGTGCCTTTGACCGTGGCTACGAGCGGTACTTC. Its translation is CSAFDRGYERYF. The chain links TRBV20-1 to TRBJ2-7; D not certain. Germline values: CDR1 DFQATT, CDR2 SNEGSKA (reference sequence). CDR3 length: 12 amino acids.

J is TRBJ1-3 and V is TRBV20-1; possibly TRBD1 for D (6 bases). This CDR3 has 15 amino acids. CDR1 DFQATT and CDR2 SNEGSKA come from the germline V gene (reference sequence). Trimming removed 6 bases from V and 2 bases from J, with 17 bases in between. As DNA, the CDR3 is TGCAGTGCCGGGCGGGGGCTAGGTCCTGGAAACACCATATATTTT. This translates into CSAGRGLGPGNTIYF.

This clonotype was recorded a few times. The CDR3, as DNA: TGTGCCAGCAGCTTAACTATCCCGGGACACCTACTCTTATCTAACTATGGCTACACCTTC. Translated, it gives CASSLTIPGHLLLSNYGYTF. The gene calls are TRBV7-9 and TRBJ1-2, with D possibly matching TRBD1 (6 bases). Trimming cost V 2 bases and J 0 bases, with 25 bases left between them. CDR3 size: 20 residues. Germline assignment: CDR1 SEHNR and CDR2 FQNEAQ (reference sequence).

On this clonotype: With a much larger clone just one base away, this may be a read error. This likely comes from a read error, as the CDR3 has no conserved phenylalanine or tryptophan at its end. The CDR3 region is CSAKITGGSPLHS. CDR3 bases: TGCAGTGCGAAGATTACAGGGGGTTCACCCCTCCACTCT. This chain uses TRBV20-1 with TRBJ1-6; 8 positions agree with TRBD1. Germline V gene data show CDR1 as DFQATT and CDR2 as SNEGSKA (reference sequence). The CDR3 has 13 amino acids. The V segment lost 6 bases and the J segment 9 bases; nucleotides outside the gene matches: 7.

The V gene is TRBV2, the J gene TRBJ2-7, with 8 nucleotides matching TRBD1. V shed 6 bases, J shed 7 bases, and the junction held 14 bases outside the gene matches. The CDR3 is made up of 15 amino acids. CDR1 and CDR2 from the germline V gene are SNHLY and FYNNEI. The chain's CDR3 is CASRLPGTGLLEQYF. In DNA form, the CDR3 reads TGTGCCAGCAGATTGCCGGGGACAGGTCTCCTGGAGCAGTACTTC.

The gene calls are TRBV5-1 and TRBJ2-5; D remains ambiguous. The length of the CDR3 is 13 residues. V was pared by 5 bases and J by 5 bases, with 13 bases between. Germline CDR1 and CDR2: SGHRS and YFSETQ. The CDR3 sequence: CASSVQPEETQYF. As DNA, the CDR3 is TGCGCCAGCAGTGTACAACCGGAGGAGACCCAGTACTTC.

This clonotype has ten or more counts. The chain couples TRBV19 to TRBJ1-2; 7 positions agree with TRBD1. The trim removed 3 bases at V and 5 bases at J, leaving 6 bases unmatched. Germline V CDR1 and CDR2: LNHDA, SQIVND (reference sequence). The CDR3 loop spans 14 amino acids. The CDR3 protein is CASSMAGQMYGYTF. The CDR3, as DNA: TGTGCCAGTAGTATGGCGGGACAGATGTATGGCTACACCTTC.

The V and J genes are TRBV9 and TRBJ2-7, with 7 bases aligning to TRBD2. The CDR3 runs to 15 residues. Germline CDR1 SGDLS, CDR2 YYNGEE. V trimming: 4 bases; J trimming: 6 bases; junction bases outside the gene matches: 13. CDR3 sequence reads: CASSRDGDYGLEQYF. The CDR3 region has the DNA TGTGCCAGCAGCCGTGACGGGGACTACGGGCTCGAGCAGTACTTC.

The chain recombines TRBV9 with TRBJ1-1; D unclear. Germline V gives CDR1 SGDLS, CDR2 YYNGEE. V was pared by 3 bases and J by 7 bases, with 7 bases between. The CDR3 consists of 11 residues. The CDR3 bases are TGTGCCAGCAGCGAAATAGGTGAAGCTTTCTTT. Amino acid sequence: CASSEIGEAFF.

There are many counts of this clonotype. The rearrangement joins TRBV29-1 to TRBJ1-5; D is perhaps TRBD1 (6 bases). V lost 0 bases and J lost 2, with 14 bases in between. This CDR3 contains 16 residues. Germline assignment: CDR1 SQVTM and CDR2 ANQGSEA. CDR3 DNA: TGCAGCGTTGAAGATCCGGAGGGGGAGGGCAATCAGCCCCAGCATTTT. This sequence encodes CSVEDPEGEGNQPQHF. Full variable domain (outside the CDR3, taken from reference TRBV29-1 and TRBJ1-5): SAVISQKPSRDICQRGTSLTIQCQVDSQVTMMFWYRQQPGQSLTLIATANQGSEATYESGFVIDKFPISRPNLTFSTLTVSNMSPEDSSIYLCSVEDPEGEGNQPQHFGDGTRLSIL.

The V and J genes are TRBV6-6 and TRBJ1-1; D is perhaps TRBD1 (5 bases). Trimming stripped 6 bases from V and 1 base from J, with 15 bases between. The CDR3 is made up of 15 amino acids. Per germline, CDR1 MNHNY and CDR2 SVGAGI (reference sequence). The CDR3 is CASRSLQRGNTEAFF. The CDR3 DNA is TGTGCCAGCAGATCCCTACAGAGGGGGAACACTGAAGCTTTCTTT.

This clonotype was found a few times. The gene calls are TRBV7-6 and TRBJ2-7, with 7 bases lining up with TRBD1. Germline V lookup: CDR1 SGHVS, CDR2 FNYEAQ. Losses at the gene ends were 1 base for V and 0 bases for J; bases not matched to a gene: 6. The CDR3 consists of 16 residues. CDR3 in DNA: TGTGCCAGCAGCTTAGGGACAGGACTGAGCTCCTACGAGCAGTACTTC. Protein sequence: CASSLGTGLSSYEQYF.

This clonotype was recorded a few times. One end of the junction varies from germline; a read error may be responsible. The CDR3 DNA reads TGTGCCAGCAGTCTTCCCGGGAGACAGTACGAGCAGTACTTC. It encodes CASSLPGRQYEQYF. The chain recombines TRBV10-2 with TRBJ2-7, with TRBD2 as a possible D gene (6 bases). CDR3 length equals 14 residues. From germline, CDR1 is WSHSY and CDR2 SAAADI.

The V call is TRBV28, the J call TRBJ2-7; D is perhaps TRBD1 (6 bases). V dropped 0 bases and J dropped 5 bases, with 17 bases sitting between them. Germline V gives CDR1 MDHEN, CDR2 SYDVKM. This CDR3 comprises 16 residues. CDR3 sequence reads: CASSLWLQGLADEQYF. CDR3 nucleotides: TGTGCCAGCAGTTTATGGCTACAGGGTTTGGCCGACGAGCAGTACTTC.

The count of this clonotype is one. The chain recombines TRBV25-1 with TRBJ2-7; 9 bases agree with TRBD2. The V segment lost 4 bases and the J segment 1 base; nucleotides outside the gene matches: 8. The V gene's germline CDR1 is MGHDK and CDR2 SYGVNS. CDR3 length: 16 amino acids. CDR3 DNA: TGTGCCAGCAGTGCGACCCGGACTAGCGCTTCCTACGAGCAGTACTTC. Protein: CASSATRTSASYEQYF.

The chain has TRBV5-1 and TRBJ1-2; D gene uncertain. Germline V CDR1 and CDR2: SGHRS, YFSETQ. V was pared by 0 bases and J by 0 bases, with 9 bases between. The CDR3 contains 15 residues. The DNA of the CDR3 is TGCGCCAGCAGCTTGGGGCCAAGAACTAACTATGGCTACACCTTC. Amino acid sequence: CASSLGPRTNYGYTF.

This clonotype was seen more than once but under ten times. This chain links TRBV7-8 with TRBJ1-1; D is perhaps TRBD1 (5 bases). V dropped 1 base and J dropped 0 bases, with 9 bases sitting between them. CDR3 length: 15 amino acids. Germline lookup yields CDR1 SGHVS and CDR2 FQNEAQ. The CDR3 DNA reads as TGTGCCAGCAGCTTAGATGGGACGGTGAACACTGAAGCTTTCTTT. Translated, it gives CASSLDGTVNTEAFF.

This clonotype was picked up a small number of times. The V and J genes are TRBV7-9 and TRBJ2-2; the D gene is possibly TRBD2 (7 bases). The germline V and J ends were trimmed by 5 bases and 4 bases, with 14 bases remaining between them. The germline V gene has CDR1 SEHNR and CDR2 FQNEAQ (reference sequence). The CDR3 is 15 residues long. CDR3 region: CASSLDGGPTGELFF. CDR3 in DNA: TGTGCCAGCAGCCTTGACGGGGGGCCCACCGGGGAGCTGTTTTTT.

The CDR3 protein is CASSEGTGVNEKLFF. The CDR3 DNA reads as TGTGCCAGCAGTGAAGGGACAGGGGTTAATGAAAAACTGTTTTTT. The chain joins TRBV2 to TRBJ1-4, with 9 positions matching TRBD1. The V segment lost 1 base and the J segment 4 bases; nucleotides outside the gene matches: 1. This CDR3 is built from 15 residues. The germline CDR1 and CDR2 sequences are SNHLY and FYNNEI.

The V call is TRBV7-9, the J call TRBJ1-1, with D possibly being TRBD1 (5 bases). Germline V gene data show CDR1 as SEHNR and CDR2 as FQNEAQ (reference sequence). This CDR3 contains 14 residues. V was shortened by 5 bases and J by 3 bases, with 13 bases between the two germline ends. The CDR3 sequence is CASSVPGIDTEAFF. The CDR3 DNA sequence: TGTGCCAGCAGCGTTCCAGGGATTGACACTGAAGCTTTCTTT.

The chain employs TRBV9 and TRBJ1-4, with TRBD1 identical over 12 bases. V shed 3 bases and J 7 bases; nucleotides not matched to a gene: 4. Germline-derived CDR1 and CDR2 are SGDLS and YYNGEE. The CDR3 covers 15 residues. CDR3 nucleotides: TGTGCCAGCAGCGCTGGGACAGGGGGCGTTGAAAAACTGTTTTTT. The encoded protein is CASSAGTGGVEKLFF.